These T cell receptor beta chains were read from a single sample in a study of blood T cell repertoires in COVID-19. TCRdb keeps only in-frame clones here, not all; method: immunoSEQ multiplex PCR. The sample yields 30,000 or so clones, 82% seen once. Input material: peripheral blood. These receptors were collected from a man older than 75 with active or convalescent COVID-19. Both conserved end residues are part of each CDR3. The order of the fields is CDR3 DNA, CDR3 protein, V gene, D gene, CDR3 length, clone size, J gene. D genes are given only for firm matches. Clone size is given for some rows only: seen once, a few or many times, or a class if the clone is expanded.

CDR3nt: TGTGCCAGCAGCTTAAACACCGGGGAGCTGTTTTTT; CDR3aa: CASSLNTGELFF; v_gene: TRBV3-1/TRBV3-2; d_gene: NA; len: 12; abundance: NA; j_gene: TRBJ2-2
CDR3nt: TGTGCCAGCAGTATCACTAGCGGGGCCTACGAGCAGTACTTC; CDR3aa: CASSITSGAYEQYF; v_gene: TRBV28; d_gene: TRBD2; len: 14; abundance: once; j_gene: TRBJ2-7
CDR3nt: TGTGCCAGCAGCCAAGTTGGTATAGGGGCAGATACGCAGTATTTT; CDR3aa: CASSQVGIGADTQYF; v_gene: TRBV14; d_gene: NA; len: 15; abundance: NA; j_gene: TRBJ2-3
CDR3nt: TGTGCCAGCTCATCCGGGACAGGGGCGAACACCGGGGAGCTGTTTTTT; CDR3aa: CASSSGTGANTGELFF; v_gene: TRBV18; d_gene: TRBD1; len: 16; abundance: few; j_gene: TRBJ2-2
CDR3nt: TGTGCCATCAGGGTACAGGGGGCTGGAATCACTGAAGCTTTCTTT; CDR3aa: CAIRVQGAGITEAFF; v_gene: TRBV10-3; d_gene: TRBD1; len: 15; abundance: NA; j_gene: TRBJ1-1
CDR3nt: TGCGCCAGCAGCCCCCATCTATCTGGGGCCAACGTCCTGACTTTC; CDR3aa: CASSPHLSGANVLTF; v_gene: TRBV4-1; d_gene: NA; len: 15; abundance: NA; j_gene: TRBJ2-6
CDR3nt: TGTGCCAGCAGCCCTCAGGATTATAATTCACCCCTCCACTTT; CDR3aa: CASSPQDYNSPLHF; v_gene: TRBV14; d_gene: NA; len: 14; abundance: NA; j_gene: TRBJ1-6
CDR3nt: TGTGCCAGCAGCCGGTCGGGGAACGAGCAGTACTTC; CDR3aa: CASSRSGNEQYF; v_gene: TRBV27; d_gene: NA; len: 12; abundance: NA; j_gene: TRBJ2-7
CDR3nt: TGTGCCAGCAGCAGACAGGGGAGGGGAGAGACCCAGTACTTC; CDR3aa: CASSRQGRGETQYF; v_gene: TRBV6-2/TRBV6-3; d_gene: NA; len: 14; abundance: NA; j_gene: TRBJ2-5
CDR3nt: TGTGCCAGCAGTACGGACAGGGCATCCACTGAAGCTTTCTTT; CDR3aa: CASSTDRASTEAFF; v_gene: TRBV6-5; d_gene: TRBD1; len: 14; abundance: NA; j_gene: TRBJ1-1
CDR3nt: TGTGCCAGCGACAGCCACTCCTACAATGAGCAGTTCTTC; CDR3aa: CASDSHSYNEQFF; v_gene: TRBV2; d_gene: NA; len: 13; abundance: NA; j_gene: TRBJ2-1
CDR3nt: TGTGCCAGCAGTGACGGGTGGGAGCAGTTCTTC; CDR3aa: CASSDGWEQFF; v_gene: TRBV2; d_gene: NA; len: 11; abundance: NA; j_gene: TRBJ2-1
CDR3nt: TGTGCCAGCAGCTTACAGGGGGCGCCGGACACTGAAGCTTTCTTT; CDR3aa: CASSLQGAPDTEAFF; v_gene: TRBV7-2; d_gene: TRBD1; len: 15; abundance: NA; j_gene: TRBJ1-1
CDR3nt: TGTGCCACCAGTGATGCGACAGGGACCCAAGAGACCCAGTACTTC; CDR3aa: CATSDATGTQETQYF; v_gene: TRBV24-1; d_gene: TRBD1; len: 15; abundance: NA; j_gene: TRBJ2-5
CDR3nt: TGCAGTGCTAGTCCGCAGGTCCCCCTCCACTTT; CDR3aa: CSASPQVPLHF; v_gene: TRBV20-1; d_gene: NA; len: 11; abundance: NA; j_gene: TRBJ1-6
CDR3nt: TGTGCCAGCACCGTAAGAGCCAACACTGAAGCTTTCTTT; CDR3aa: CASTVRANTEAFF; v_gene: TRBV7-9; d_gene: NA; len: 13; abundance: NA; j_gene: TRBJ1-1
CDR3nt: TGTGCCAGCAGGGAACAGGGGACCCAGTACTTC; CDR3aa: CASREQGTQYF; v_gene: TRBV2; d_gene: NA; len: 11; abundance: NA; j_gene: TRBJ2-5
CDR3nt: TGTGCCAGCAGCCCCCAACCGGGACTTCGGAACACCGGGGAGCTGTTTTTT; CDR3aa: CASSPQPGLRNTGELFF; v_gene: TRBV9; d_gene: NA; len: 17; abundance: NA; j_gene: TRBJ2-2
CDR3nt: TGTGCCATCAGTAGAGAGTCCTACGAGCAGTACTTC; CDR3aa: CAISRESYEQYF; v_gene: TRBV10-3; d_gene: NA; len: 12; abundance: once; j_gene: TRBJ2-7
CDR3nt: TGTGCCAGCAGCCCCACGGGGACCCAGTACTTC; CDR3aa: CASSPTGTQYF; v_gene: TRBV7-9; d_gene: NA; len: 11; abundance: NA; j_gene: TRBJ2-5
CDR3nt: TGTGCCAGCACCCGACGGATGGGAGATGGCTACACCTTC; CDR3aa: CASTRRMGDGYTF; v_gene: TRBV7-9; d_gene: NA; len: 13; abundance: NA; j_gene: TRBJ1-2
CDR3nt: TGTGCCAGTAGTATAAGTAAGGGGTCCGCATATGAGCAGTTCTTC; CDR3aa: CASSISKGSAYEQFF; v_gene: TRBV19; d_gene: NA; len: 15; abundance: NA; j_gene: TRBJ2-1
CDR3nt: TGTGCCAGCAGCCTCGGGACTATCACAGATACGCAGTATTTT; CDR3aa: CASSLGTITDTQYF; v_gene: TRBV7-3; d_gene: TRBD2; len: 14; abundance: NA; j_gene: TRBJ2-3
CDR3nt: TGTGCCAGCAGCTTGGGGACAGCCAGCACTGAAGCTTTCTTT; CDR3aa: CASSLGTASTEAFF; v_gene: TRBV5-5; d_gene: NA; len: 14; abundance: NA; j_gene: TRBJ1-1
CDR3nt: TGTGCCAGCAGTGTGGTTGCGGGAGGCCGCAATGAGCAGTTCTTC; CDR3aa: CASSVVAGGRNEQFF; v_gene: TRBV6-4; d_gene: TRBD2; len: 15; abundance: NA; j_gene: TRBJ2-1
CDR3nt: TGTGCCAGCAGCGTAGGGGGGGACTCTGGAAACACCATATATTTT; CDR3aa: CASSVGGDSGNTIYF; v_gene: TRBV9; d_gene: NA; len: 15; abundance: NA; j_gene: TRBJ1-3
CDR3nt: TGTGCCAGCAGCTTAGTGGGGGGTTCCTACGAGCAGTACTTC; CDR3aa: CASSLVGGSYEQYF; v_gene: TRBV7-9; d_gene: NA; len: 14; abundance: NA; j_gene: TRBJ2-7
CDR3nt: TGTGCCAGCAGCTTAGCTCGGGGAGAGGCTGGCTACACCTTC; CDR3aa: CASSLARGEAGYTF; v_gene: TRBV7-9; d_gene: NA; len: 14; abundance: once; j_gene: TRBJ1-2
CDR3nt: TGTGCCAGCTCACTAACTAGCGGGAGATACAATGAGCAGTTCTTC; CDR3aa: CASSLTSGRYNEQFF; v_gene: TRBV18; d_gene: TRBD2; len: 15; abundance: NA; j_gene: TRBJ2-1
CDR3nt: TGTGCCAGCAGCACTCTGAGGGAGGACACTGAAGCTTTCTTT; CDR3aa: CASSTLREDTEAFF; v_gene: TRBV7-9; d_gene: NA; len: 14; abundance: NA; j_gene: TRBJ1-1
CDR3nt: TGTGCCAGCAGTACGGGGGGCGCTTCCGAAAAACTGTTTTTT; CDR3aa: CASSTGGASEKLFF; v_gene: TRBV28; d_gene: NA; len: 14; abundance: NA; j_gene: TRBJ1-4
CDR3nt: TGTGCCAGCAGTTTAACCGCTAGTAGCGAGACCCAGTACTTC; CDR3aa: CASSLTASSETQYF; v_gene: TRBV28; d_gene: NA; len: 14; abundance: NA; j_gene: TRBJ2-5
CDR3nt: TGTGCCAGCAGCTCGGGACAGACGTACTCTGGAAACACCATATATTTT; CDR3aa: CASSSGQTYSGNTIYF; v_gene: TRBV7-9; d_gene: TRBD1; len: 16; abundance: NA; j_gene: TRBJ1-3